This T cell receptor beta chain is drawn from a study of OX40 agonist ivuxolimab in advanced cancers. Deletions cut 1 base from V and 1 base from J, with 7 bases between. CDR3 length equals 14 residues. Per germline, CDR1 SGHAT and CDR2 FQDESV (reference sequence). Comment on this clone: The antigen is not known.

Study conclusions and caveats: Also present in some nonresponders was a low level of normalized T-cell clonal expansion.

This table comes from immunoSEQ multiplex PCR, and its TCRdb copy is limited to in-frame clones, with some not included. The sample lists tens of thousands of clones; about 91% were seen once. V and J are TRBV11-1 and TRBJ1-1; tentatively, D is TRBD1 (6 bases). The source material was CD4+ or CD8+ T cells sorted from blood, sampled in a trial of the OX40 agonist ivuxolimab. This sequence was found in an adult with an advanced solid tumor such as melanoma, head and neck, liver or kidney cancer. The DNA of the CDR3 is TGTGCCAGCAGCTTAGAGGGACAGAACACTGAAGCTTTCTTT. Amino acids: CASSLEGQNTEAFF.